The sequence of this TCR beta chain was determined in a study of shared clonotypes between healthy human individuals. Study-wide results and limits: Generation probability values for non-shared clonotypes were lower than those for clonotypes shared by all four donors. The sampled material consisted only of blood, and tissue repertoires are likely to differ. Naive subsets usually exceeded memory subsets in estimated richness.

The method was immunoSEQ multiplex PCR; TCRdb's version includes in-frame clones alone and lacks a portion of them. The table shows millions of clones, with 85% to 95% occurring only once. Splitting of CD4+ cells produced CD45RA+ naive and CD45RA-negative memory subsets. With respect to this clone: The antigen is undetermined.

The CDR3 sequence is 15 residues long. V shed 5 bases, J shed 7 bases, and the junction held 10 bases outside the gene matches. CDR1 is ENHRY, CDR2 SYGVKD, per germline. The chain links TRBV10-3 to TRBJ2-7; 11 positions agree with TRBD2. This TCR was sampled from a man younger than 35 in good health. The specimen was naive CD4+ T cells sorted from blood. Subset defined: CD45RA+ positively selected. CDR3 nucleotides: TGTGCCATCAGTTCTAGCGGGAGGACCCATGAAGAGCAGTACTTC. Protein: CAISSSGRTHEEQYF.